The source of this TCR beta chain is a study of blood T cell repertoires in COVID-19. For the study at large: The study drew acute and convalescent COVID-19 samples from the United States, Italy and Spain. PBMCs, B-cell-depleted T cells, or T cells were the source of the cDNA or gDNA that made up the material.

Sequencing was performed with immunoSEQ multiplex PCR; in TCRdb, only in-frame clones are kept and a portion is missing. This table has roughly 250,000 clones, 75% to 95% appearing once. The participants were between about 18 and 90 years old and came from 24 US areas. Cohorts were based on clinical histories the participants reported. The sequencing sample was made of PBMCs or T cells enriched from blood (not recorded which). The source of this sequence is a woman between 18 and 29 years old who had recovered from COVID-19.

The DNA for the CDR3 is TGTGCCAGCAGTTACAGATACCAGATCTACGAGCAGTACTTC. This codes for CASSYRYQIYEQYF. The V call is TRBV28, the J call TRBJ2-7; D gene ambiguous. CDR1 is MDHEN, CDR2 SYDVKM, per germline. Deletions cut 4 bases from V and 3 bases from J, with 13 bases between. The CDR3 consists of 14 residues. Filled out from reference TRBV28 and TRBJ2-7, the complete variable domain reads DVKVTQSSRYLVKRTGEKVFLECVQDMDHENMFWYRQDPGLGLRLIYFSYDVKMKEKGDIPEGYSVSREKKERFSLILESASTNQTSMYLCASSYRYQIYEQYFGPGTRLTVT.